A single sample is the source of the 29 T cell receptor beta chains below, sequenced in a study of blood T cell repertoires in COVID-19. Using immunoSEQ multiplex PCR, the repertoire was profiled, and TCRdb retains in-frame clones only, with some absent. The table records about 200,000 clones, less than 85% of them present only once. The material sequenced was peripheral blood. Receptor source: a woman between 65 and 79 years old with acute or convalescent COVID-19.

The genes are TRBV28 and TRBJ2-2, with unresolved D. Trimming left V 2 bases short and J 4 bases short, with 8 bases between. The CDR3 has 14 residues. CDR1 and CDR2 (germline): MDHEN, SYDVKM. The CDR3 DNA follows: TGTGCCAGCAGTTTACCCCTCTTCACCGGGGAGCTGTTTTTT. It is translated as CASSLPLFTGELFF.

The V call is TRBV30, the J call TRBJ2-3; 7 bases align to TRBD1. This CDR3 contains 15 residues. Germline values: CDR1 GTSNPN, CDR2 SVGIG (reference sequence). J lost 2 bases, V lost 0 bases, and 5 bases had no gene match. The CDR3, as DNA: TGTGCCTGGAGTGTGATAGGGGGCTTCACAGATACGCAGTATTTT. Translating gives CAWSVIGGFTDTQYF. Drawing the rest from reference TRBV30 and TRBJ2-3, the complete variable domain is SQTIHQWPATLVQPVGSPLSLECTVEGTSNPNLYWYRQAAGRGLQLLFYSVGIGQISSEVPQNLSASRPQDRQFILSSKKLLLSDSGFYLCAWSVIGGFTDTQYFGPGTRLTVL.

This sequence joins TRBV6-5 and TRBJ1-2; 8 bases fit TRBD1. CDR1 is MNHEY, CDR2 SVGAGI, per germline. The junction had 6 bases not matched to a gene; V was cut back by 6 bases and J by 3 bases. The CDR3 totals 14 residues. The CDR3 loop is CASRMDREYYGYTF. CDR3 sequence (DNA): TGTGCCAGCAGGATGGACAGGGAGTACTATGGCTACACCTTC.

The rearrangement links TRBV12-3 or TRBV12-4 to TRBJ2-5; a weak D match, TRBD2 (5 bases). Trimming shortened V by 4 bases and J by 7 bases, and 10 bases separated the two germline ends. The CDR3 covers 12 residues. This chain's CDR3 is CASSSILGTQYF. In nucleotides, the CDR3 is TGTGCCAGCAGTTCAATACTAGGGACCCAGTACTTC.

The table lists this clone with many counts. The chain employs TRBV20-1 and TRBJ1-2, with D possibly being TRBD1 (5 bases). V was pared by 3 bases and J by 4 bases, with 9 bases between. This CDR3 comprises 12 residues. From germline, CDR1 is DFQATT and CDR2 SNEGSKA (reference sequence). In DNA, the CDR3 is TGCAGTGCTAGTCCCGGGGGCTATGGCTACACCTTC. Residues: CSASPGGYGYTF.

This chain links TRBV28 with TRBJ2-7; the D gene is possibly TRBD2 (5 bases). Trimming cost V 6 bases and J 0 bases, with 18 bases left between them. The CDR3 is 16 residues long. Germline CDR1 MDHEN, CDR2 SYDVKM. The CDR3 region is CASSPVSSGASYEQYF. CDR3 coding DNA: TGTGCCAGCAGCCCCGTATCCAGCGGAGCCTCCTACGAGCAGTACTTC.

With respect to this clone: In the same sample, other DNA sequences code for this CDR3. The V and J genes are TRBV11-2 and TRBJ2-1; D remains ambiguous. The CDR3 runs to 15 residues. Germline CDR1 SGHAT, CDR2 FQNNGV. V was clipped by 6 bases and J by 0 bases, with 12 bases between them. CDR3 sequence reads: CASSLTSSSYNEQFF. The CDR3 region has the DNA TGTGCCAGCAGTTTAACGTCCAGCTCCTACAATGAGCAGTTCTTC.

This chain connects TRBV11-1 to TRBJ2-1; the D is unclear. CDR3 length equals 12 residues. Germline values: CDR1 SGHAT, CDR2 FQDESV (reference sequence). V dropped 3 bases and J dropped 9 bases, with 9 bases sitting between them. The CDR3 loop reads CASSLIAGEQFF. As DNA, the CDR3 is TGTGCCAGCAGCTTGATAGCTGGTGAGCAGTTCTTC.

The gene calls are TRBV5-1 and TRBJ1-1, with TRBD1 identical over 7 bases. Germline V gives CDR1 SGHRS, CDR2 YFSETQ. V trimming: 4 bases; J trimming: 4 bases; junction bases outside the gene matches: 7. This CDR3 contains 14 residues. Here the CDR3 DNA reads TGCGCCAGCAGCCCGGACAGGAGGGGCACTGAAGCTTTCTTT. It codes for CASSPDRRGTEAFF.

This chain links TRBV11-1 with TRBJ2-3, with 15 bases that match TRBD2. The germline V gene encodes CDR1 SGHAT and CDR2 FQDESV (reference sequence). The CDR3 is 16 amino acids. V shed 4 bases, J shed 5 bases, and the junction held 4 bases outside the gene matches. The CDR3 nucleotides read TGTGCCAGCAGCTCCCGGACTAGCGGGAGGGTAGATACGCAGTATTTT. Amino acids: CASSSRTSGRVDTQYF.

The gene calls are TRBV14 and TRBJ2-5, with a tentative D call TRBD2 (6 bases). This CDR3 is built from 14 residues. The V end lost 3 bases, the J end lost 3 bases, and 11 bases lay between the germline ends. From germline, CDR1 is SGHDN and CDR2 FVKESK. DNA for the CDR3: TGTGCCAGCAGCCACATGGAGGGGAAAGAGACCCAGTACTTC. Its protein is CASSHMEGKETQYF.

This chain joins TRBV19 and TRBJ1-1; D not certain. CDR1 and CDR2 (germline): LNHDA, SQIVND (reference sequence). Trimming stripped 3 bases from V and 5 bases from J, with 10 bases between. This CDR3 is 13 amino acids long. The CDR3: CASSIGGLTEAFF. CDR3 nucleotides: TGTGCCAGTAGTATTGGAGGGCTTACTGAAGCTTTCTTT.

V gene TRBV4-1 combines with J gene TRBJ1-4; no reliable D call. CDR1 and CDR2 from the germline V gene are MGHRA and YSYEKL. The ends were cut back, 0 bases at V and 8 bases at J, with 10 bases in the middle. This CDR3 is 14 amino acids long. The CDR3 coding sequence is TGCGCCAGCAGCCAAGACAGAAGGCGGGAAAAACTGTTTTTT. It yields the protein CASSQDRRREKLFF.

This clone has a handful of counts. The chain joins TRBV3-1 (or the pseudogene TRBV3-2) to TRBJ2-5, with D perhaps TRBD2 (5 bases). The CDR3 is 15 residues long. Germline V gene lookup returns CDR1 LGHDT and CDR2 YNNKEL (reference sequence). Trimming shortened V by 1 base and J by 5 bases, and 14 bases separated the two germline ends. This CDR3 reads CASSQAAGARETQYF. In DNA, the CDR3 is TGTGCCAGCAGCCAAGCGGCGGGCGCCAGGGAGACCCAGTACTTC.

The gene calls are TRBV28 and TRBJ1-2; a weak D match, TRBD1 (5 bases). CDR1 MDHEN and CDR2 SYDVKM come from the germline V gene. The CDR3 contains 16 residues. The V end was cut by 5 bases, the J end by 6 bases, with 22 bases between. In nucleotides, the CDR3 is TGTGCCAGCAGTCTCCTTGGGCGGGGGAAAGAACATGGCTACACCTTC. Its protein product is CASSLLGRGKEHGYTF.

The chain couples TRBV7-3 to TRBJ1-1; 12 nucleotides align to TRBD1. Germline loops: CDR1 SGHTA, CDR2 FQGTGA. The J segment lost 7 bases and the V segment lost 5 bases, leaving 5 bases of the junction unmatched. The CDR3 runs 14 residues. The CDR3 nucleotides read TGTGCCAGCAGCCCGGGGACAGGGGGCGGTGAAGCTTTCTTT. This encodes CASSPGTGGGEAFF.

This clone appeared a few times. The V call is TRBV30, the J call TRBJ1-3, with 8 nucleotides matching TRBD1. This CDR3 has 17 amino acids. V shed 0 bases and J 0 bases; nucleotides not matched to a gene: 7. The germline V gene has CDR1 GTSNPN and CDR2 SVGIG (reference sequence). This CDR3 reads CAWSVGTGPSSGNTIYF. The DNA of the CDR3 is TGTGCCTGGAGTGTAGGGACAGGACCGAGCTCTGGAAACACCATATATTTT.

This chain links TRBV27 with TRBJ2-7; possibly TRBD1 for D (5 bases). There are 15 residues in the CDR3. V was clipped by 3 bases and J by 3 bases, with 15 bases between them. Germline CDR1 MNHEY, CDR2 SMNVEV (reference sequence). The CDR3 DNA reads TGTGCCAGCAGTTTCAGGGCCCCCCCCCTCTACGAGCAGTACTTC. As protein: CASSFRAPPLYEQYF.

The CDR3: CASSLEGTRFPEQYF. The CDR3 bases are TGCGCCAGCAGCTTGGAAGGGACTAGATTCCCCGAGCAGTACTTC. The rearrangement links TRBV5-1 to TRBJ2-7; 8 positions match TRBD2. V gave up 0 bases and J gave up 6 bases; unmatched junction bases: 8. The V gene's germline CDR1 is SGHRS and CDR2 YFSETQ. This CDR3 spans 15 amino acids. The full variable domain, its missing parts supplied by reference TRBV5-1 and TRBJ2-7, is KAGVTQTPRYLIKTRGQQVTLSCSPISGHRSVSWYQQTPGQGLQFLFEYFSETQRNKGNFPGRFSGRQFSNSRSEMNVSTLELGDSALYLCASSLEGTRFPEQYFGPGTRLTVT.

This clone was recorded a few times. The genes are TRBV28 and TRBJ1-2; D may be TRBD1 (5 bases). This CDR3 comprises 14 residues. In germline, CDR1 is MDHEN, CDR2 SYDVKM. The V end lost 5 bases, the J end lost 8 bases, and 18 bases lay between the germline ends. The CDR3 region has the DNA TGTGCCAGCAGTGGTCAGGGAATCGGTGGGGGCTACACCTTC. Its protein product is CASSGQGIGGGYTF.

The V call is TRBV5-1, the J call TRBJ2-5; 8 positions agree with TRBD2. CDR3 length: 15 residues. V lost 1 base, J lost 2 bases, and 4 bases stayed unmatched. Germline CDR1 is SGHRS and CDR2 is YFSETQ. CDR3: CASSLMSGGQETQYF. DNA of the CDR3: TGCGCCAGCAGCTTGATGTCGGGAGGGCAAGAGACCCAGTACTTC.

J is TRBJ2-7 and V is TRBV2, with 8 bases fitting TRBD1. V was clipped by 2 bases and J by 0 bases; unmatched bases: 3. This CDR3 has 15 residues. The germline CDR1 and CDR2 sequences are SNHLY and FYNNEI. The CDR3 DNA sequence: TGTGCCAGCAGTGAATATGGACAGGGCTCCTACGAGCAGTACTTC. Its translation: CASSEYGQGSYEQYF.

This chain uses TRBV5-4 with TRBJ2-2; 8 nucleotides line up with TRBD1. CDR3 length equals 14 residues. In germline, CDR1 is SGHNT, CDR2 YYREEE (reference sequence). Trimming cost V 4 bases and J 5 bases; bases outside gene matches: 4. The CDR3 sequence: CASSPRQGTGELFF. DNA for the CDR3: TGTGCCAGCAGCCCCCGACAGGGGACCGGGGAGCTGTTTTTT. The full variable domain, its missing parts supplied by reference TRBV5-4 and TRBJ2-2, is ETGVTQSPTHLIKTRGQQVTLRCSSQSGHNTVSWYQQALGQGPQFIFQYYREEENGRGNFPPRFSGLQFPNYSSELNVNALELDDSALYLCASSPRQGTGELFFGEGSRLTVL.

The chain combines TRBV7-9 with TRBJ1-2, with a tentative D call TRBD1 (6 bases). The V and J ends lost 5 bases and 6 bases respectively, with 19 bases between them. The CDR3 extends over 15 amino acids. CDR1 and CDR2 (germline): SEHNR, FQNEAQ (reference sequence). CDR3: CASSPSRPGADGYTF. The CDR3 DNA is TGTGCCAGCAGCCCGTCCCGCCCAGGGGCGGATGGCTACACCTTC.

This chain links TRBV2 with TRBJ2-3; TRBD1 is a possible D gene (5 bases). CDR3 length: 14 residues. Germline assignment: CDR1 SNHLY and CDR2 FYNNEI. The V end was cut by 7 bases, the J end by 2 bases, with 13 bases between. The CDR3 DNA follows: TGTGCCAGCACGGTGACAGTTTTCACAGATACGCAGTATTTT. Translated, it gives CASTVTVFTDTQYF.

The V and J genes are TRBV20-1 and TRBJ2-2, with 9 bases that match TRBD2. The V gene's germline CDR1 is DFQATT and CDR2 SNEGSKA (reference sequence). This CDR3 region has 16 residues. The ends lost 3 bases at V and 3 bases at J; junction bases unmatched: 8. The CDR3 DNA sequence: TGCAGTGCTAGTGCAAATAGCGGGAGACACACCGGGGAGCTGTTTTTT. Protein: CSASANSGRHTGELFF.

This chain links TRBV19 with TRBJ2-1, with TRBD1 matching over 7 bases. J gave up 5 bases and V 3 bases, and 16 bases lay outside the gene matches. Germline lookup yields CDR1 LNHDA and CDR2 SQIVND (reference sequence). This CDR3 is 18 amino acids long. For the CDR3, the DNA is TGTGCCAGTAGTATGCGTGGTTTCGGGGCAGGGGGTAACAATGAGCAGTTCTTC. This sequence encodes CASSMRGFGAGGNNEQFF. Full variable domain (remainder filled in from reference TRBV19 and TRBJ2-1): DGGITQSPKYLFRKEGQNVTLSCEQNLNHDAMYWYRQDPGQGLRLIYYSQIVNDFQKGDIAEGYSVSREKKESFPLTVTSAQKNPTAFYLCASSMRGFGAGGNNEQFFGPGTRLTVL.

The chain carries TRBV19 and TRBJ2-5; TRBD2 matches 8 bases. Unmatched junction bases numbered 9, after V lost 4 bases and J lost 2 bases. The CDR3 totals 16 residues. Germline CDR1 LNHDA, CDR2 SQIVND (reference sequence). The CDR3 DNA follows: TGTGCCAGTAGTACGGACCCGACTAGCGTTCAAGAGACCCAGTACTTC. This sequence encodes CASSTDPTSVQETQYF.

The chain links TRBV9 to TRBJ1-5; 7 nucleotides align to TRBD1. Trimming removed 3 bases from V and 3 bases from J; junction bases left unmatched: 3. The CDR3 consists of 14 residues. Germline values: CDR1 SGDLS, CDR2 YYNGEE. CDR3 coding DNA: TGTGCCAGCAGCGGAGGGACAGCCAATCAGCCCCAGCATTTT. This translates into CASSGGTANQPQHF. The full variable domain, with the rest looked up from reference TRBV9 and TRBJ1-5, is DSGVTQTPKHLITATGQRVTLRCSPRSGDLSVYWYQQSLDQGLQFLIQYYNGEERAKGNILERFSAQQFPDLHSELNLSSLELGDSALYFCASSGGTANQPQHFGDGTRLSIL.